The 8 T cell receptor beta chains listed next were all sequenced from one sample in a study of shared clonotypes between healthy human individuals. The assay was immunoSEQ multiplex PCR, and TCRdb's table has in-frame clones only and misses some. The sample lists 2.3 million or so clones; approximately 93% were seen once. Material for sequencing was naive CD4+ T cells from PBMCs. The subset was: CD45RA+ positively selected. The receptors were sampled from a man aged 18 to 29 in good health. Some clones in this sample may be carry-over from other donors' samples.

The chain recombines TRBV10-3 with TRBJ1-1, with D tentatively TRBD1 (5 bases). This CDR3 contains 14 residues. The germline gives CDR1 ENHRY, CDR2 SYGVKD. Trimming stripped 4 bases from V and 5 bases from J, with 14 bases between. The CDR3 protein is CAISAGGAGTEAFF. The CDR3 DNA follows: TGTGCCATCAGTGCGGGAGGGGCCGGGACTGAAGCTTTCTTT.

The chain is built from TRBV7-2 and TRBJ2-7; D uncertain. This CDR3 comprises 12 residues. V was cut by 1 base and J by 6 bases, with 7 bases left in between. The germline CDR1 and CDR2 sequences are SGHTA and FQGNSA. The CDR3 DNA is TGTGCCAGCAGCTTAGATCTCGGCGAGCAGTACTTC. Translated: CASSLDLGEQYF.

The chain combines TRBV13 with TRBJ1-2, with D tentatively TRBD1 (5 bases). Germline V gene lookup returns CDR1 PRHDT and CDR2 FYEKMQ (reference sequence). V shed 2 bases and J shed 2 bases, with 18 bases lying between them. This CDR3 spans 17 amino acids. The CDR3 here is CASSLPRGGSVNYGYTF. The DNA of the CDR3 is TGTGCCAGCAGCTTACCCCGGGGGGGGTCGGTGAACTATGGCTACACCTTC.

The rearrangement links TRBV10-2 to TRBJ2-1; 11 nucleotides align to TRBD2. V was clipped by 7 bases and J by 10 bases; unmatched bases: 12. The CDR3 consists of 15 residues. Germline V CDR1 and CDR2: WSHSY, SAAADI. CDR3 DNA: TGCGCCAGCAAATCCTTGGGGACTAGCGGTACCGAGCAGTTCTTC. Its protein is CASKSLGTSGTEQFF.

J is TRBJ1-1 and V is TRBV5-8; weak D call: TRBD1 (6 bases). This CDR3 has 15 amino acids. Trimming stripped 2 bases from V and 0 bases from J, with 11 bases between. Germline V gene lookup returns CDR1 SGHTS and CDR2 YDEGEE. CDR3 region: CASSLTGLLNTEAFF. CDR3 sequence (DNA): TGTGCCAGCAGCTTAACAGGGCTACTGAACACTGAAGCTTTCTTT.

The CDR3, as DNA: TGTGCCTGGCGGGGGACAGGGAACACCGGGGAGCTGTTTTTT. This gives the protein CAWRGTGNTGELFF. The chain employs TRBV30 and TRBJ2-2, with TRBD1 identical over 8 bases. The CDR3 is 14 residues long. V shed 5 bases and J 1 base; nucleotides not matched to a gene: 3. Germline V gene sequence: CDR1 GTSNPN, CDR2 SVGIG (reference sequence).

The chain joins TRBV19 to TRBJ1-2, with D unresolved. The germline V gene has CDR1 LNHDA and CDR2 SQIVND (reference sequence). CDR3 length: 12 amino acids. Trimming removed 9 bases from V and 5 bases from J, with 13 bases in between. The CDR3 here is CASTGDRYGYTF. The DNA for the CDR3 is TGTGCCAGCACGGGCGACCGGTATGGCTACACCTTC.

This clone was recorded only once. This chain connects TRBV30 to TRBJ2-5; 9 bases fit TRBD1. V dropped 0 bases and J dropped 1; count of bases not matched to a gene: 0. This CDR3 is 14 amino acids long. Germline CDR1 GTSNPN, CDR2 SVGIG (reference sequence). The CDR3, as DNA: TGTGCCTGGAGTGTACAGGGGGCCCAAGAGACCCAGTACTTC. It translates to CAWSVQGAQETQYF.